Listed below are T cell receptor beta chains from one sample, sequenced in a study of T cells in Graves' hyperthyroidism and ophthalmopathy. TCRdb reprocessed the multiplex PCR reads with MiXCR, giving one entry per CDR3 protein. Here the sample spans roughly 290,000 distinct CDR3 sequences, approximately 15% being singletons. Sequencing input: blood. The receptors were gathered from a woman in her fifties or sixties with Graves' ophthalmopathy. Both conserved end residues are part of each CDR3. Each record gives: D gene, clone size, CDR3 length, V gene, J gene, CDR3 DNA, CDR3 protein. D genes are given only for firm matches. Some rows have no size entry. The others give once, few or many, or a class for an expanded clone.

D: -; size: -; length: 11; V: TRBV29-1; J: TRBJ1-2; DNA: TGCAGCGTATACAGGGAAAATGGCTACACCTTC; CDR3: CSVYRENGYTF
D: TRBD2; size: once; length: 18; V: TRBV9; J: TRBJ2-1; DNA: TGTGCCAGCAGCGTGGGACTAGCGGGAGGGCCCGACTACAATGAGCAGTTCTTC; CDR3: CASSVGLAGGPDYNEQFF
D: -; size: few; length: 14; V: TRBV9; J: TRBJ2-7; DNA: TGTGCCAGCAGCGTAGGGGGGGTTACCTACGAGCAGTACTTC; CDR3: CASSVGGVTYEQYF
D: -; size: many; length: 16; V: TRBV2; J: TRBJ1-5; DNA: TGTGCCAGCAGCCCCGCAGGCCGGAGGGGCAGGGGGCCCCAGCATTTT; CDR3: CASSPAGRRGRGPQHF
D: TRBD2; size: -; length: 19; V: TRBV13; J: TRBJ2-1; DNA: TGTGTCAGCAGCCGATCGACTAGCGGGAGGTCCCCTTACTACAATGAGCAGTTCTTC; CDR3: CVSSRSTSGRSPYYNEQFF
D: -; size: -; length: 14; V: TRBV30; J: TRBJ1-4; DNA: TGTGCCTGGAGTGATAGGCGGTCCCCTGAAAAACTGTTTTTT; CDR3: CAWSDRRSPEKLFF
D: -; size: many; length: 12; V: TRBV7-2; J: TRBJ1-2; DNA: TGTGCCAGCAGCTTGTGGGACTATGGCTACACCTTC; CDR3: CASSLWDYGYTF
D: TRBD1; size: -; length: 15; V: TRBV18; J: TRBJ2-7; DNA: TGTGCCAGCTCACGGACGGGGACAGGGGTAAACGAGCAGTACTTC; CDR3: CASSRTGTGVNEQYF
D: TRBD2; size: -; length: 17; V: TRBV5-1; J: TRBJ2-3; DNA: TGCGCCAGCAGCTTGGGAGCCATAGCGGGAGGGGCAGATACGCAGTATTTT; CDR3: CASSLGAIAGGADTQYF
D: TRBD2; size: -; length: 15; V: TRBV6-5; J: TRBJ2-1; DNA: TGTGCCAGCAGTTACGGCGGGAGGCGGGGAAATGAGCAGTTCTTC; CDR3: CASSYGGRRGNEQFF
D: TRBD1; size: many; length: 15; V: TRBV7-2; J: TRBJ2-5; DNA: TGTGCCAGCAGTTCCGACTCCGGGACAGGGAGCAAACAGTACTTC; CDR3: CASSSDSGTGSKQYF
D: -; size: many; length: 14; V: TRBV6-6; J: TRBJ1-1; DNA: TGTGCCAGCAGTTACTCGGGACACGCGGTACCAGCTTTCTTT; CDR3: CASSYSGHAVPAFF
D: -; size: many; length: 15; V: TRBV7-2; J: TRBJ1-1; DNA: TGTGCCAGCAGCTTAGTCGGACGGACGAACACTGAAGCTTTCTTT; CDR3: CASSLVGRTNTEAFF
D: -; size: few; length: 12; V: TRBV19; J: TRBJ1-1; DNA: TGTGCCAGTAGTACGTCCTACACTGAAGCTTTCTTT; CDR3: CASSTSYTEAFF
D: TRBD1; size: few; length: 17; V: TRBV6-2/TRBV6-3; J: TRBJ2-2; DNA: TGTGCCAGCAGTTACTCATACGGACAGGGCAACACCGGGGAGCTGTTTTTT; CDR3: CASSYSYGQGNTGELFF
D: TRBD1; size: few; length: 16; V: TRBV7-9; J: TRBJ1-4; DNA: TGTGCCAGCAGCGGACAGGGTAGGATGGGTAATGAAAAACTGTTTTTT; CDR3: CASSGQGRMGNEKLFF
D: -; size: many; length: 14; V: TRBV7-2; J: TRBJ2-7; DNA: TGTGCCAGCAGCTCCAGGACGGCCCTCTACGAGCAGTACTTC; CDR3: CASSSRTALYEQYF
D: -; size: -; length: 12; V: TRBV6-1; J: TRBJ1-2; DNA: TGTGCCATCAGTCAATCTAGCTATGGCTACACCTTC; CDR3: CAISQSSYGYTF
D: TRBD2; size: many; length: 14; V: TRBV20-1; J: TRBJ2-1; DNA: TGCAGTGCTAGTTCGGCGGGAGCCTACAATGAGCAGTTCTTC; CDR3: CSASSAGAYNEQFF
D: TRBD1; size: many; length: 15; V: TRBV5-1; J: TRBJ1-1; DNA: TGCGCCAGCAGCCCCGGGACAGCTTTGAACACTGAAGCTTTCTTT; CDR3: CASSPGTALNTEAFF